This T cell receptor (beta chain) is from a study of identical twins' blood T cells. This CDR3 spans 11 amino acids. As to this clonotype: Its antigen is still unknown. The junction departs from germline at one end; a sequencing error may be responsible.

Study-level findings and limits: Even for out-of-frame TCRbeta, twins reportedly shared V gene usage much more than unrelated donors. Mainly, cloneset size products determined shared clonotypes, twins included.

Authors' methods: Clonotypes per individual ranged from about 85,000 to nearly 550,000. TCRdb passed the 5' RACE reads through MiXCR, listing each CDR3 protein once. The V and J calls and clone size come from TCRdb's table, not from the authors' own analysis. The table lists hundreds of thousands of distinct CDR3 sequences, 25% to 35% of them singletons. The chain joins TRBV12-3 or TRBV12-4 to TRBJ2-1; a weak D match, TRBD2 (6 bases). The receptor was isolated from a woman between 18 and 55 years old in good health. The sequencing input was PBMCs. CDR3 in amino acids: CASSLASHIFF. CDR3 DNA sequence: TGTGCCAGCAGTCTAGCGTCCCACATATTCTTC.